A selection of T cell receptor beta chains follows, all from one sample in a study of cytomegalovirus exposure and HLA in healthy donors. Clones were read by immunoSEQ multiplex PCR, and TCRdb kept only the in-frame ones, dropping some. This table has fewer than 150,000 clones, approximately 88% appearing once. Sequencing input: PBMCs. These receptors all come from a man aged 18 to 29 in good health and CMV-seronegative. The CDR3 runs from the conserved cysteine through the conserved F or W. D genes are given only for firm matches. The size of a clone is reported for some rows only, either as once, few or many, or as a class for expanded clones.

clone size: few
J gene: TRBJ2-5
D gene: .
V gene: TRBV27
CDR3 protein: CASSPGTYETQYF
CDR3 DNA: TGTGCCAGCAGTCCCGGGACATATGAGACCCAGTACTTC

clone size: .
J gene: TRBJ2-6
D gene: .
V gene: TRBV18
CDR3 protein: CASSPIGGANVLTF
CDR3 DNA: TGTGCCAGCTCACCTATCGGTGGGGCCAACGTCCTGACTTTC

clone size: .
J gene: TRBJ1-5
D gene: TRBD1
V gene: TRBV27
CDR3 protein: CASREGVGQGAGQPQHF
CDR3 DNA: TGTGCCAGCAGAGAGGGAGTTGGACAGGGGGCTGGGCAGCCCCAGCATTTT

clone size: .
J gene: TRBJ1-4
D gene: .
V gene: TRBV27
CDR3 protein: CASSFPNLRDTATNEKLFF
CDR3 DNA: TGTGCCAGCAGTTTCCCAAACCTCCGGGACACAGCAACTAATGAAAAACTGTTTTTT

clone size: few
J gene: TRBJ2-7
D gene: TRBD1
V gene: TRBV28
CDR3 protein: CASSLAGGYEQYF
CDR3 DNA: TGTGCCAGCAGTTTAGCAGGGGGCTACGAGCAGTACTTC

clone size: .
J gene: TRBJ2-3
D gene: .
V gene: TRBV11-3
CDR3 protein: CASSLRQAPSTDTQYF
CDR3 DNA: TGTGCCAGCAGCTTACGTCAGGCTCCTAGCACAGATACGCAGTATTTT

clone size: once
J gene: TRBJ1-2
D gene: .
V gene: TRBV10-3
CDR3 protein: CAISERILANYGYTF
CDR3 DNA: TGTGCCATCAGTGAGCGAATACTAGCTAACTATGGCTACACCTTC

clone size: .
J gene: TRBJ1-5
D gene: TRBD1
V gene: TRBV29-1
CDR3 protein: CSVGTGVKQPQHF
CDR3 DNA: TGCAGCGTTGGGACAGGGGTTAAACAGCCCCAGCATTTT

clone size: .
J gene: TRBJ2-2
D gene: TRBD1
V gene: TRBV27
CDR3 protein: CASSWTGAPGELFF
CDR3 DNA: TGTGCCAGCAGTTGGACAGGGGCGCCCGGGGAGCTGTTTTTT

clone size: .
J gene: TRBJ2-1
D gene: TRBD2
V gene: TRBV7-2
CDR3 protein: CASSLAGLAGGREQFF
CDR3 DNA: TGTGCCAGCAGCTTAGCGGGACTAGCGGGGGGCAGGGAGCAGTTCTTC

clone size: .
J gene: TRBJ2-1
D gene: TRBD2
V gene: TRBV9
CDR3 protein: CASSVGAGVYNEQFF
CDR3 DNA: TGTGCCAGCAGCGTAGGGGCGGGGGTCTACAATGAGCAGTTCTTC

clone size: once
J gene: TRBJ1-1
D gene: .
V gene: TRBV6-5
CDR3 protein: CASSYNRRGNTEAFF
CDR3 DNA: TGTGCCAGCAGTTACAACCGACGGGGGAACACTGAAGCTTTCTTT

clone size: .
J gene: TRBJ2-1
D gene: .
V gene: TRBV19
CDR3 protein: CASSIRRASVMYNEQFF
CDR3 DNA: TGTGCCAGTAGTATTCGGCGGGCTAGCGTCATGTACAATGAGCAGTTCTTC

clone size: .
J gene: TRBJ2-1
D gene: .
V gene: TRBV25-1
CDR3 protein: CASSDRGLSYNEQFF
CDR3 DNA: TGTGCCAGCAGTGACAGGGGCCTCTCCTACAATGAGCAGTTCTTC

clone size: .
J gene: TRBJ2-3
D gene: .
V gene: TRBV28
CDR3 protein: CASSTTALFTDTQYF
CDR3 DNA: TGTGCCAGCAGTACGACAGCCTTATTCACAGATACGCAGTATTTT

clone size: .
J gene: TRBJ2-3
D gene: TRBD1
V gene: TRBV28
CDR3 protein: CASSLTGGTDTQYF
CDR3 DNA: TGTGCCAGCAGTTTAACAGGGGGCACAGATACGCAGTATTTT

clone size: .
J gene: TRBJ1-6
D gene: .
V gene: TRBV10-3
CDR3 protein: CAISGQDNSPLHF
CDR3 DNA: TGTGCCATCAGTGGACAGGACAATTCACCCCTCCACTTT

clone size: .
J gene: TRBJ2-1
D gene: TRBD2
V gene: TRBV28
CDR3 protein: CASSFSGSSYNEQFF
CDR3 DNA: TGTGCCAGCAGTTTTAGCGGGAGCTCCTACAATGAGCAGTTCTTC

clone size: .
J gene: TRBJ2-5
D gene: TRBD1
V gene: TRBV20-1
CDR3 protein: CSARPGQRYF
CDR3 DNA: TGCAGTGCTAGACCGGGACAGCGGTACTTC

clone size: .
J gene: TRBJ2-6
D gene: .
V gene: TRBV7-9
CDR3 protein: CASSPQPGANVLTF
CDR3 DNA: TGTGCCAGCAGCCCACAACCCGGGGCCAACGTCCTGACTTTC

clone size: .
J gene: TRBJ2-1
D gene: TRBD2
V gene: TRBV5-1
CDR3 protein: CASSLLAAPNNEQFF
CDR3 DNA: TGCGCCAGCAGCCTCCTAGCGGCACCGAACAATGAGCAGTTCTTC

clone size: .
J gene: TRBJ2-6
D gene: .
V gene: TRBV9
CDR3 protein: CASSDQTVARAGANVLTF
CDR3 DNA: TGTGCCAGCAGCGACCAGACAGTGGCCCGAGCTGGGGCCAACGTCCTGACTTTC

clone size: .
J gene: TRBJ1-3
D gene: .
V gene: TRBV28
CDR3 protein: CASRPQGRANTIYF
CDR3 DNA: TGTGCCAGCAGGCCTCAGGGTAGAGCAAACACCATATATTTT

clone size: once
J gene: TRBJ2-5
D gene: .
V gene: TRBV5-8
CDR3 protein: CASSFPGEETQYF
CDR3 DNA: TGTGCCAGCAGCTTCCCAGGGGAAGAGACCCAGTACTTC

clone size: .
J gene: TRBJ2-1
D gene: TRBD2
V gene: TRBV20-1
CDR3 protein: CRTGTRDEQFF
CDR3 DNA: TGCAGAACCGGGACTAGGGATGAGCAGTTCTTC

clone size: few
J gene: TRBJ2-7
D gene: TRBD2
V gene: TRBV6-5
CDR3 protein: CASTTSGIYEQYF
CDR3 DNA: TGTGCCAGCACGACTAGCGGGATCTACGAGCAGTACTTC

clone size: .
J gene: TRBJ2-1
D gene: TRBD2
V gene: TRBV7-2
CDR3 protein: CASSRDKGRVNEQFF
CDR3 DNA: TGTGCCAGCAGCCGCGATAAAGGGAGGGTCAATGAGCAGTTCTTC

clone size: .
J gene: TRBJ1-1
D gene: .
V gene: TRBV6-4
CDR3 protein: CASSELANTEAFF
CDR3 DNA: TGTGCCAGCAGTGAATTGGCGAACACTGAAGCTTTCTTT

clone size: .
J gene: TRBJ2-1
D gene: TRBD2
V gene: TRBV5-1
CDR3 protein: CASSSLPGGPYNEQFF
CDR3 DNA: TGCGCCAGCAGCTCCCTTCCGGGAGGGCCGTACAATGAGCAGTTCTTC

clone size: .
J gene: TRBJ2-7
D gene: .
V gene: TRBV5-1
CDR3 protein: CASSLPGQTYGQYF
CDR3 DNA: TGCGCCAGCAGCTTGCCGGGACAAACCTACGGGCAGTACTTC

clone size: few
J gene: TRBJ1-2
D gene: .
V gene: TRBV2
CDR3 protein: CASRDSNYGYTF
CDR3 DNA: TGTGCCAGCAGGGACAGCAACTATGGCTACACCTTC

clone size: .
J gene: TRBJ1-6
D gene: .
V gene: TRBV5-4
CDR3 protein: CASSAKQGEDSPLHF
CDR3 DNA: TGTGCCAGCAGCGCAAAACAGGGTGAGGATTCACCCCTCCACTTT

clone size: .
J gene: TRBJ1-5
D gene: .
V gene: TRBV27
CDR3 protein: CASSFGISNQPQHF
CDR3 DNA: TGTGCCAGCAGTTTCGGTATTAGCAATCAGCCCCAGCATTTT

clone size: .
J gene: TRBJ1-4
D gene: .
V gene: TRBV27
CDR3 protein: CASGFGAGSNEKLFF
CDR3 DNA: TGTGCCAGCGGGTTCGGGGCGGGGTCTAATGAAAAACTGTTTTTT

clone size: .
J gene: TRBJ1-5
D gene: .
V gene: TRBV6-1
CDR3 protein: CASSEARRGQGLTPQHF
CDR3 DNA: TGTGCCAGCAGTGAAGCGCGTAGGGGCCAGGGTCTCACGCCCCAGCATTTT

clone size: .
J gene: TRBJ2-3
D gene: .
V gene: TRBV27
CDR3 protein: CASRATAGTGPVAQYF
CDR3 DNA: TGTGCCAGCAGAGCCACCGCCGGGACTGGGCCCGTGGCGCAGTATTTT

clone size: .
J gene: TRBJ2-7
D gene: TRBD2
V gene: TRBV10-3
CDR3 protein: CAISESLAGLLEQYF
CDR3 DNA: TGTGCCATCAGTGAGTCTTTAGCGGGCCTCCTCGAGCAGTACTTC

clone size: .
J gene: TRBJ2-6
D gene: .
V gene: TRBV27
CDR3 protein: CASTEHGPSGANVLTF
CDR3 DNA: TGTGCCAGCACCGAACATGGGCCCTCTGGGGCCAACGTCCTGACTTTC

clone size: .
J gene: TRBJ1-1
D gene: .
V gene: TRBV10-3
CDR3 protein: CATQGGNTEAFF
CDR3 DNA: TGTGCCACCCAGGGAGGGAACACTGAAGCTTTCTTT

clone size: .
J gene: TRBJ2-1
D gene: .
V gene: TRBV2
CDR3 protein: CASRGDGYNEQFF
CDR3 DNA: TGTGCCAGCAGAGGCGACGGGTACAATGAGCAGTTCTTC

clone size: once
J gene: TRBJ2-1
D gene: TRBD2
V gene: TRBV6-4
CDR3 protein: CASSDPGTSGSNEQFF
CDR3 DNA: TGTGCCAGCAGTGACCCCGGGACTAGCGGGAGCAATGAGCAGTTCTTC

clone size: .
J gene: TRBJ1-3
D gene: TRBD1
V gene: TRBV5-1
CDR3 protein: CASSSGQAGNTIYF
CDR3 DNA: TGCGCCAGCAGCTCTGGACAGGCTGGAAACACCATATATTTT

clone size: once
J gene: TRBJ2-7
D gene: .
V gene: TRBV28
CDR3 protein: CASKPGLTSYEQYF
CDR3 DNA: TGTGCCAGCAAACCGGGACTGACATCCTACGAGCAGTACTTC

clone size: .
J gene: TRBJ1-1
D gene: .
V gene: TRBV2
CDR3 protein: CASVGQMNTEAFF
CDR3 DNA: TGTGCCAGCGTGGGGCAGATGAACACTGAAGCTTTCTTT

clone size: .
J gene: TRBJ2-7
D gene: TRBD2
V gene: TRBV7-9
CDR3 protein: CASSPRTSGRSYEQYF
CDR3 DNA: TGTGCCAGCAGCCCAAGGACTAGCGGGAGAAGCTACGAGCAGTACTTC

clone size: .
J gene: TRBJ2-1
D gene: .
V gene: TRBV11-3
CDR3 protein: CASSLVLTGSPEQFF
CDR3 DNA: TGTGCCAGCAGCTTAGTTTTAACGGGGTCGCCCGAGCAGTTCTTC

clone size: .
J gene: TRBJ2-7
D gene: .
V gene: TRBV29-1
CDR3 protein: CSVEGTVWGKSYEQYF
CDR3 DNA: TGCAGCGTTGAAGGTACGGTTTGGGGCAAGTCCTACGAGCAGTACTTC

clone size: .
J gene: TRBJ2-7
D gene: .
V gene: TRBV6-5
CDR3 protein: CASSGVGRVPYEQYF
CDR3 DNA: TGTGCCAGCAGTGGAGTGGGGAGAGTCCCCTACGAGCAGTACTTC

clone size: .
J gene: TRBJ2-3
D gene: .
V gene: TRBV7-8
CDR3 protein: CASSSTTDTQYF
CDR3 DNA: TGTGCCAGCAGCTCTACCACAGATACGCAGTATTTT

clone size: few
J gene: TRBJ2-7
D gene: .
V gene: TRBV4-1
CDR3 protein: CASSQGSTYEQYF
CDR3 DNA: TGCGCCAGCAGCCAGGGGAGCACCTACGAGCAGTACTTC

clone size: once
J gene: TRBJ1-1
D gene: TRBD1
V gene: TRBV28
CDR3 protein: CASSFYRGGREAFF
CDR3 DNA: TGTGCCAGCAGTTTCTACAGGGGAGGCAGAGAAGCTTTCTTT

clone size: .
J gene: TRBJ1-2
D gene: .
V gene: TRBV5-4
CDR3 protein: CASSLDGGGYTF
CDR3 DNA: TGTGCCAGCAGCTTGGACGGGGGAGGCTACACCTTC

clone size: .
J gene: TRBJ1-2
D gene: TRBD1
V gene: TRBV6-1
CDR3 protein: CASSEDPGGLPYYGYTF
CDR3 DNA: TGTGCCAGCAGTGAAGATCCAGGGGGCTTACCATACTATGGCTACACCTTC

clone size: .
J gene: TRBJ1-1
D gene: TRBD1
V gene: TRBV5-1
CDR3 protein: CASSPGAWDRVTEAFF
CDR3 DNA: TGCGCCAGCAGCCCCGGAGCTTGGGACAGGGTGACTGAAGCTTTCTTT

clone size: .
J gene: TRBJ1-1
D gene: .
V gene: TRBV4-1
CDR3 protein: CASSQDQSRTMNTEAFF
CDR3 DNA: TGCGCCAGCAGCCAAGATCAAAGTCGGACAATGAACACTGAAGCTTTCTTT

clone size: .
J gene: TRBJ2-5
D gene: .
V gene: TRBV5-1
CDR3 protein: CASSLIQGLQETQYF
CDR3 DNA: TGCGCCAGCAGCTTGATTCAGGGCCTACAAGAGACCCAGTACTTC

clone size: .
J gene: TRBJ2-4
D gene: TRBD1
V gene: TRBV9
CDR3 protein: CASSVVTGGIQYF
CDR3 DNA: TGTGCCAGCAGCGTAGTTACAGGGGGCATTCAGTACTTC